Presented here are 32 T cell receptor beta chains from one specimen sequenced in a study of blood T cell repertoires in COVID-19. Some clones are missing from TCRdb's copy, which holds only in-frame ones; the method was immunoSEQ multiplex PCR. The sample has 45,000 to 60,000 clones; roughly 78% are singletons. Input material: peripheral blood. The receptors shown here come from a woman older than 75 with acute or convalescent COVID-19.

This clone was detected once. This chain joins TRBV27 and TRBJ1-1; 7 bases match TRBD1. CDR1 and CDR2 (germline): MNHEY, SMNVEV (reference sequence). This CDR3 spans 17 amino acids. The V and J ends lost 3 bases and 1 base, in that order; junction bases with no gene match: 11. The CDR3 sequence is CASSLRGLGRQNTEAFF. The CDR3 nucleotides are TGTGCCAGCAGTTTGAGGGGGCTGGGTCGACAGAACACTGAAGCTTTCTTT.

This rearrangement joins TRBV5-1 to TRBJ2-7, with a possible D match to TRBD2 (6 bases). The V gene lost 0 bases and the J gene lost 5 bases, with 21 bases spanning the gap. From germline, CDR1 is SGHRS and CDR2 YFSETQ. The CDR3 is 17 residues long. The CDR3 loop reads CASSLGSSVGGLDEQYF. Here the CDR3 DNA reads TGCGCCAGCAGCTTGGGCTCTTCGGTGGGGGGATTGGACGAGCAGTACTTC.

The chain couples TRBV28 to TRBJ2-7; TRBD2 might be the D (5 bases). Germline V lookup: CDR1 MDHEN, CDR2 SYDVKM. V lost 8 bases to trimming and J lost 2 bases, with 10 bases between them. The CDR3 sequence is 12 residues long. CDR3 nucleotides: TGTGCCAGCCGCACTAGTGCCTACGAGCAGTACTTC. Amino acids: CASRTSAYEQYF.

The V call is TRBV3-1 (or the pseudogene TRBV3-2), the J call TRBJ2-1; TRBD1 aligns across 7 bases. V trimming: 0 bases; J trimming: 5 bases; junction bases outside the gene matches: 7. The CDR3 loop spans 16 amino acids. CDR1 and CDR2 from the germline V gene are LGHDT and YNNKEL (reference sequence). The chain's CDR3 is CASSQDPRGPDNEQFF. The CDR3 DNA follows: TGTGCCAGCAGCCAAGATCCGAGGGGGCCCGACAATGAGCAGTTCTTC.

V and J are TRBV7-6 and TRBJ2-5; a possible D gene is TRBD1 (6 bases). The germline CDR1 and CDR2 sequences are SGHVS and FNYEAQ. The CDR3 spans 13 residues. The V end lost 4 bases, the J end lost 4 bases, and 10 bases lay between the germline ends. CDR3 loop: CASSSARGETQYF. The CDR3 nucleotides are TGTGCCAGCAGCTCAGCCAGGGGAGAGACCCAGTACTTC. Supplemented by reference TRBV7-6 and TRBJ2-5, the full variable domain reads GAGVSQSPRYKVTKRGQDVALRCDPISGHVSLYWYRQALGQGPEFLTYFNYEAQQDKSGLPNDRFSAERPEGSISTLTIQRTEQRDSAMYRCASSSARGETQYFGPGTRLLVL.

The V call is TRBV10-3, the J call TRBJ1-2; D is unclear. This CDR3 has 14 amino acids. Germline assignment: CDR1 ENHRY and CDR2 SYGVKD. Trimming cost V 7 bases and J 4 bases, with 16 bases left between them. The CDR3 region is CAIKELGTGYGYTF. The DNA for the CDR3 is TGTGCCATCAAAGAACTCGGAACGGGCTATGGCTACACCTTC.

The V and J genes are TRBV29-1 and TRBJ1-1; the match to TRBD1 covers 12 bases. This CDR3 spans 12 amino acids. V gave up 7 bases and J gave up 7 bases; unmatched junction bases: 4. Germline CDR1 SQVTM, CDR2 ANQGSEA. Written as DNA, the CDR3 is TGCAGCGCCGGGACAGGGGGCGGTGAAGCTTTCTTT. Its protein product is CSAGTGGGEAFF. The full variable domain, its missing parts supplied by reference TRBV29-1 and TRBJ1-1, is SAVISQKPSRDICQRGTSLTIQCQVDSQVTMMFWYRQQPGQSLTLIATANQGSEATYESGFVIDKFPISRPNLTFSTLTVSNMSPEDSSIYLCSAGTGGGEAFFGQGTRLTVV.

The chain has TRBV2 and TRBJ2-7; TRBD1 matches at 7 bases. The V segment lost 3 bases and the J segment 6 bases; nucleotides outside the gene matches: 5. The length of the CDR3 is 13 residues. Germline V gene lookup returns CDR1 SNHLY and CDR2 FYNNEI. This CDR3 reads CASSDRQGREQYF. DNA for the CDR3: TGTGCCAGCAGTGATCGACAGGGACGCGAGCAGTACTTC.

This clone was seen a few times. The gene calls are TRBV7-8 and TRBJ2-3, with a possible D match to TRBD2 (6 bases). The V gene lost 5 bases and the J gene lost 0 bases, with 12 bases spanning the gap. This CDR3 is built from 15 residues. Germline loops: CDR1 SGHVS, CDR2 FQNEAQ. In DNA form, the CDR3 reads TGTGCCAGCAGCCATGGGACTTTCAGCACAGATACGCAGTATTTT. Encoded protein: CASSHGTFSTDTQYF.

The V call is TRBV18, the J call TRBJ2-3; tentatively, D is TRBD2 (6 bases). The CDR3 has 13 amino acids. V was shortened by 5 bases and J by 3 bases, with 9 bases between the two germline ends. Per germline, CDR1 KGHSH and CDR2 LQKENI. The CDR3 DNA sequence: TGTGCCAGCTCAAAACTAGCAACAGATACGCAGTATTTT. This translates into CASSKLATDTQYF.

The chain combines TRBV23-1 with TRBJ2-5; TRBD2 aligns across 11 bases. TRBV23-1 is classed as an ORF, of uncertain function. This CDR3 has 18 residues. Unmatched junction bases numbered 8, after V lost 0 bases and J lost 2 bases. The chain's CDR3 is CASSQSWGTSGTQETQYF. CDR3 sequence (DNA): TGCGCCAGCAGTCAATCCTGGGGGACTAGCGGAACACAAGAGACCCAGTACTTC.

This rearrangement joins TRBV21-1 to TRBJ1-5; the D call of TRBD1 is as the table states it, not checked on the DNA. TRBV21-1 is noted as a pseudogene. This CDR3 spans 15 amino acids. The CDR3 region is CASSLGTGDNQPQHF. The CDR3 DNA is TGTGCCAGCAGCCTTGGGACAGGAGACAATCAGCCCCAGCATTTT.

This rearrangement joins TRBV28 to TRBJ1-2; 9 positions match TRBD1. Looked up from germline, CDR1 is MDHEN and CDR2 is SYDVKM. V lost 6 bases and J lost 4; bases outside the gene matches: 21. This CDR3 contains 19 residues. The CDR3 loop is CASSNSGPGTGSLGYGYTF. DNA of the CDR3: TGTGCCAGCAGCAATTCGGGCCCCGGGACAGGGTCCCTGGGCTATGGCTACACCTTC.

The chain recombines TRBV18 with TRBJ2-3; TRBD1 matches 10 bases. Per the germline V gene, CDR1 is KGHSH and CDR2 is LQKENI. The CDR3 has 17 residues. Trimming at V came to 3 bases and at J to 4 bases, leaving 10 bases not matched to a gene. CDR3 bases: TGTGCCAGCTCACCGACGACAGGGGGCACAGGGGCAGATACGCAGTATTTT. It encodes CASSPTTGGTGADTQYF.

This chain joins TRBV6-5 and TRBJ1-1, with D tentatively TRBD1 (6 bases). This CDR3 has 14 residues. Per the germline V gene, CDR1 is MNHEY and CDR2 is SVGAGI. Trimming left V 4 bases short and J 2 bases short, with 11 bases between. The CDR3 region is CASSSRQANTEAFF. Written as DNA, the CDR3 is TGTGCCAGCAGTTCCCGACAGGCCAACACTGAAGCTTTCTTT.

CDR3 sequence reads: CASSPWTGKETQYF. CDR3 in DNA: TGTGCCAGCAGCCCCTGGACAGGGAAAGAGACCCAGTACTTC. The V and J genes are TRBV28 and TRBJ2-5; 8 bases are a match to TRBD1. V lost 6 bases, J lost 3 bases, and 6 bases stayed unmatched. Germline CDR1 is MDHEN and CDR2 is SYDVKM. The CDR3 totals 14 residues. The full variable domain, rest sourced from reference TRBV28 and TRBJ2-5, is DVKVTQSSRYLVKRTGEKVFLECVQDMDHENMFWYRQDPGLGLRLIYFSYDVKMKEKGDIPEGYSVSREKKERFSLILESASTNQTSMYLCASSPWTGKETQYFGPGTRLLVL.

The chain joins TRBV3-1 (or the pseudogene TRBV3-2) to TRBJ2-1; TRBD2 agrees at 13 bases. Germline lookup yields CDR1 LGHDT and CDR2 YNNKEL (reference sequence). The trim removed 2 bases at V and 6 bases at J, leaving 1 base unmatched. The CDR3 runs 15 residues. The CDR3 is CASSQTSGGANEQFF. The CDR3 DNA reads TGTGCCAGCAGCCAAACTAGCGGGGGGGCCAATGAGCAGTTCTTC.

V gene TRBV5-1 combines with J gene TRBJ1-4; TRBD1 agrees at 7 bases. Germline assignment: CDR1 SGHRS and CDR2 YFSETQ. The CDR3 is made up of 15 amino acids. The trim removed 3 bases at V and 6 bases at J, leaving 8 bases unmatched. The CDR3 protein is CASSSTGARDEKLFF. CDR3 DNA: TGCGCCAGCAGCTCCACAGGGGCTCGGGATGAAAAACTGTTTTTT.

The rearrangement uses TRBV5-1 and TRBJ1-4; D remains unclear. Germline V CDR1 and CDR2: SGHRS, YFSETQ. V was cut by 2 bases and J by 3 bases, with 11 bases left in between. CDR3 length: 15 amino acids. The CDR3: CASSFSRGPNEKLFF. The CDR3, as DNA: TGCGCCAGCAGCTTTAGCCGGGGTCCTAATGAAAAACTGTTTTTT.

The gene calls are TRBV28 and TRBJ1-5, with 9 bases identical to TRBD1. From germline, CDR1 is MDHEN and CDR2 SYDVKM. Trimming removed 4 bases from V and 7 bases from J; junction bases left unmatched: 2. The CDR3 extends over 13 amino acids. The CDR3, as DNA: TGTGCCAGCAGTTGGGACAGGGAACAGCCCCAGCATTTT. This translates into CASSWDREQPQHF.

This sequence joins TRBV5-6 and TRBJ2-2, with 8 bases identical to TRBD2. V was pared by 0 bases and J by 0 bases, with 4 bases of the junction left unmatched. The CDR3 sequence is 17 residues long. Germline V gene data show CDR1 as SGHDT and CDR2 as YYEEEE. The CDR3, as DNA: TGTGCCAGCAGCTTGGCGGCGGGAGGTCCGAACACCGGGGAGCTGTTTTTT. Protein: CASSLAAGGPNTGELFF. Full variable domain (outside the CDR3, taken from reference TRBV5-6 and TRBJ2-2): DAGVTQSPTHLIKTRGQQVTLRCSPKSGHDTVSWYQQALGQGPQFIFQYYEEEERQRGNFPDRFSGHQFPNYSSELNVNALLLGDSALYLCASSLAAGGPNTGELFFGEGSRLTVL.

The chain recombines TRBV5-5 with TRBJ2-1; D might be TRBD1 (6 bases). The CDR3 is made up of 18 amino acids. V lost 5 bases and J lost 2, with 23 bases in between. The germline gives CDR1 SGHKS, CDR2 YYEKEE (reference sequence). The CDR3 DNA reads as TGTGCCAGCAGGCGCCAAATAGGCAGGGACAAGGCCTACAATGAGCAGTTCTTC. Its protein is CASRRQIGRDKAYNEQFF.

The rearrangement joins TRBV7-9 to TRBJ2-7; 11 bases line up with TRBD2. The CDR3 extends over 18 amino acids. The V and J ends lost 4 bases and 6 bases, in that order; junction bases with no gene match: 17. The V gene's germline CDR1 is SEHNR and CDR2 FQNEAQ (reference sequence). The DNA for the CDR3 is TGTGCCAGCAGCTCATGGGGGACTAGCGGTAACCAAGGTGGCGAGCAGTACTTC. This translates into CASSSWGTSGNQGGEQYF.

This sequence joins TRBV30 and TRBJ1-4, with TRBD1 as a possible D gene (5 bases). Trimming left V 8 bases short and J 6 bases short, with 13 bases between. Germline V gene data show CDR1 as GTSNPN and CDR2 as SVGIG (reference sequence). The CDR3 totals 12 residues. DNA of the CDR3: TGTGCCGGAAGGGGTAGGGATGAAAAACTGTTTTTT. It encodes CAGRGRDEKLFF.

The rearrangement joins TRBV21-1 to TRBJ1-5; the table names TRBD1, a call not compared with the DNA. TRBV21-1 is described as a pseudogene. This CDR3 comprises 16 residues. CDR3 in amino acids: CASSSPGDRAEQPQHF. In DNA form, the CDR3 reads TGTGCCAGCAGCAGTCCCGGGGACAGGGCCGAACAGCCCCAGCATTTT.

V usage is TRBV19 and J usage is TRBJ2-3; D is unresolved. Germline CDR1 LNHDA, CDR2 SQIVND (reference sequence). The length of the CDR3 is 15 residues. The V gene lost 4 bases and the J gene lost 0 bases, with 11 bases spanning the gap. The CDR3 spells CASSNWPPSTDTQYF. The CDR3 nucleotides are TGTGCCAGTAGTAATTGGCCGCCTAGCACAGATACGCAGTATTTT. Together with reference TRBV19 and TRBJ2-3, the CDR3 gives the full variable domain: DGGITQSPKYLFRKEGQNVTLSCEQNLNHDAMYWYRQDPGQGLRLIYYSQIVNDFQKGDIAEGYSVSREKKESFPLTVTSAQKNPTAFYLCASSNWPPSTDTQYFGPGTRLTVL.

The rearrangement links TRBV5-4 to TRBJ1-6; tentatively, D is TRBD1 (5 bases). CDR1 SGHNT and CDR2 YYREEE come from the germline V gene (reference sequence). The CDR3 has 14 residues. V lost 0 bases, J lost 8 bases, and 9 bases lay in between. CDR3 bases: TGTGCCAGCAGCTTGGCGGGCAGGGATTCACCCCTCCACTTT. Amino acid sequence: CASSLAGRDSPLHF.

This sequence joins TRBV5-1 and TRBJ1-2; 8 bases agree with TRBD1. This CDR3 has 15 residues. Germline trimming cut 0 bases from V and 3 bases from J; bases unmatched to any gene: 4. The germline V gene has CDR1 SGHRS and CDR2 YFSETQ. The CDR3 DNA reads TGCGCCAGCAGCTTGGAGGGCAGGGGGCACTATGGCTACACCTTC. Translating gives CASSLEGRGHYGYTF.

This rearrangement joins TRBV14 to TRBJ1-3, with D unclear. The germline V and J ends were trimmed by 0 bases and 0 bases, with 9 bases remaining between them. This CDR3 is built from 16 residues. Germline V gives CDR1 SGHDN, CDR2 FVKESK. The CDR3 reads CASSQDRLLSGNTIYF. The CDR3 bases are TGTGCCAGCAGCCAAGACAGGCTCCTCTCTGGAAACACCATATATTTT.

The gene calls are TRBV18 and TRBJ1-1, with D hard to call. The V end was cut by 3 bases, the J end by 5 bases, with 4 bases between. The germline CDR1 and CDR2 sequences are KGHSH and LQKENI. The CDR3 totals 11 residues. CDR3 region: CASSPETEAFF. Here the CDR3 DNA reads TGTGCCAGCTCACCGGAGACTGAAGCTTTCTTT.

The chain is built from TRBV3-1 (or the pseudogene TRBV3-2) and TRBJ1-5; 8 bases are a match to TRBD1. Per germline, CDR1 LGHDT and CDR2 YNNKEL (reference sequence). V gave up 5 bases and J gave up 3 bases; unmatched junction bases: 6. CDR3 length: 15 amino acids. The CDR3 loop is CASSEDRAINQPQHF. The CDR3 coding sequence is TGTGCCAGCAGCGAGGACAGGGCTATCAATCAGCCCCAGCATTTT.

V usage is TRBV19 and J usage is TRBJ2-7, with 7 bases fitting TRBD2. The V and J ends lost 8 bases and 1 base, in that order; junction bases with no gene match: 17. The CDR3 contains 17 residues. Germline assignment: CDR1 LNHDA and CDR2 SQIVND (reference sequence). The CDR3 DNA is TGTGCCAGTTTCCCGAGCGGCGGGGGTCGACGTTCCTACGAGCAGTACTTC. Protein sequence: CASFPSGGGRRSYEQYF.